The 8 T cell receptor beta chains reported below all come from one sample, sequenced in a study of blood T cell repertoires in COVID-19. Repertoires were generated with immunoSEQ multiplex PCR, while TCRdb's copy carries only in-frame clones and drops some. This sample carries about 200,000 clones, about three quarters of them seen once, and the ten largest clones take 4.5% to 7%. The material sequenced was peripheral blood. The source of these receptors is a woman in her 70s with acute or convalescent COVID-19.

V gene TRBV14 combines with J gene TRBJ2-7, with TRBD2 as a possible D gene (5 bases). Trimming left V 0 bases short and J 1 base short, with 16 bases between. CDR1 is SGHDN and CDR2 is FVKESK in the germline V gene. This CDR3 contains 17 residues. The DNA for the CDR3 is TGTGCCAGCAGCCAAGATCTTATACCTGGGAGATCCTACGAGCAGTACTTC. Translation: CASSQDLIPGRSYEQYF.

The rearrangement links TRBV5-6 to TRBJ2-5; TRBD2 matches at 16 bases. Germline V CDR1 and CDR2: SGHDT, YYEEEE. CDR3 size: 18 residues. The V segment lost 5 bases and the J segment 5 bases; nucleotides outside the gene matches: 12. The CDR3 reads CASRGPGLAGGPGETQYF. CDR3 sequence (DNA): TGTGCCAGCAGGGGACCGGGACTAGCGGGAGGGCCGGGGGAGACCCAGTACTTC.

The chain links TRBV19 to TRBJ2-7; D unresolved. V dropped 5 bases and J dropped 2 bases, with 13 bases sitting between them. Germline V gene data show CDR1 as LNHDA and CDR2 as SQIVND (reference sequence). The CDR3 sequence is 14 residues long. CDR3 in amino acids: CASSARRSPYEQYF. DNA of the CDR3: TGTGCCAGTAGTGCACGTAGATCCCCCTACGAGCAGTACTTC.

The chain links TRBV19 to TRBJ1-1; perhaps TRBD1 as D (6 bases). V was trimmed by 5 bases and J by 4 bases, leaving 17 bases between them. This CDR3 contains 15 residues. Per the germline V gene, CDR1 is LNHDA and CDR2 is SQIVND (reference sequence). The CDR3, as DNA: TGTGCCAGTAGTGCGCCGGGACAAGGGCGCACTGAAGCTTTCTTT. Amino acid sequence: CASSAPGQGRTEAFF.

This clone showed up just a few times. J is TRBJ2-2 and V is TRBV11-2, with a weak D call TRBD2 (5 bases). This CDR3 region has 15 residues. Germline CDR1 and CDR2: SGHAT and FQNNGV. V dropped 6 bases and J dropped 2 bases, with 13 bases sitting between them. The CDR3 here is CASSSREPNTGELFF. CDR3 coding DNA: TGTGCCAGCAGTTCAAGGGAGCCAAACACCGGGGAGCTGTTTTTT. Drawing the rest from reference TRBV11-2 and TRBJ2-2, the complete variable domain is EAGVAQSPRYKIIEKRQSVAFWCNPISGHATLYWYQQILGQGPKLLIQFQNNGVVDDSQLPKDRFSAERLKGVDSTLKIQPAKLEDSAVYLCASSSREPNTGELFFGEGSRLTVL.

The V gene is TRBV30, the J gene TRBJ1-1, with D unresolved. Germline CDR1 and CDR2: GTSNPN and SVGIG (reference sequence). V lost 0 bases and J lost 4, with 9 bases in between. The CDR3 has 13 amino acids. The CDR3 loop is CAWSVQRGTEAFF. In nucleotides, the CDR3 is TGTGCCTGGAGTGTACAACGGGGCACTGAAGCTTTCTTT. Full variable domain (rest looked up from reference TRBV30 and TRBJ1-1): SQTIHQWPATLVQPVGSPLSLECTVEGTSNPNLYWYRQAAGRGLQLLFYSVGIGQISSEVPQNLSASRPQDRQFILSSKKLLLSDSGFYLCAWSVQRGTEAFFGQGTRLTVV.

The CDR3 DNA follows: TGTGCCAGCAGTGAAAGTGAGGTCCAGCCCCAGCATTTT. Its protein is CASSESEVQPQHF. The chain uses TRBV2 and TRBJ1-5; D call uncertain. This CDR3 spans 13 amino acids. Trimming stripped 2 bases from V and 7 bases from J, with 9 bases between. Germline lookup yields CDR1 SNHLY and CDR2 FYNNEI.

The V gene is TRBV6-6, the J gene TRBJ2-3, with 9 bases lining up with TRBD2. The germline V gene encodes CDR1 MNHNY and CDR2 SVGAGI (reference sequence). The trim removed 6 bases at V and 2 bases at J, leaving 9 bases unmatched. The CDR3 is 16 residues long. The CDR3 DNA follows: TGTGCCAGCAGACCGGGACTAGCTCACTACACAGATACGCAGTATTTT. This translates into CASRPGLAHYTDTQYF.